These 31 T cell receptor beta chains came from one sample sequenced in a study of T cells in Graves' hyperthyroidism and ophthalmopathy. There were TCR beta CDR3 regions amplified from RNA transcripts. With the HTBI primer set, the TCR CDR3 went through a first round of RT-PCR. One entry per CDR3 protein, called by TCRdb with MiXCR from the multiplex PCR reads. The sample holds some 550,000 distinct CDR3 sequences, roughly 20% seen once. The specimen sequenced was blood. Source of these receptors: a man between 18 and 35 years old with Graves' hyperthyroidism.

The chain's CDR3 is CASGPGGSRTGYTF. CDR3 DNA: TGTGCTAGTGGTCCGGGGGGCAGCCGCACAGGCTACACCTTC. The chain carries TRBV12-5 and TRBJ1-2, with D tentatively TRBD1 (6 bases). V lost 5 bases and J 8 bases, leaving 18 bases between the germline ends. CDR1 and CDR2 (germline): LGHNT, FRNRAP. The CDR3 is made up of 14 amino acids.

The CDR3 sequence: CASSSRDRVRHEQYF. The CDR3 nucleotides read TGTGCCAGCAGCTCCCGGGACAGGGTACGCCACGAGCAGTACTTC. This rearrangement joins TRBV11-1 to TRBJ2-7; TRBD1 agrees at 9 bases. This CDR3 is 15 amino acids long. J was trimmed by 5 bases and V by 4 bases; bases with no gene match: 9. Germline V gene data show CDR1 as SGHAT and CDR2 as FQDESV (reference sequence). The whole variable domain, remainder taken from reference TRBV11-1 and TRBJ2-7, is EAEVAQSPRYKITEKSQAVAFWCDPISGHATLYWYRQILGQGPELLVQFQDESVVDDSQLPKDRFSAERLKGVDSTLKIQPAELGDSAMYLCASSSRDRVRHEQYFGPGTRLTVT.

This clonotype came up many times. The chain couples TRBV6-1 to TRBJ2-3; 9 positions agree with TRBD2. V shed 1 base, J shed 4 bases, and the junction held 3 bases outside the gene matches. This CDR3 has 15 residues. Germline V gives CDR1 MNHNS, CDR2 SASEGT. Here the CDR3 DNA reads TGTGCCAGCAGTGAAGGCGGGGGGGGATCAGATACGCAGTATTTT. Protein: CASSEGGGGSDTQYF.

This clonotype was counted a few times. J is TRBJ2-7 and V is TRBV2, with 8 nucleotides matching TRBD2. CDR1 is SNHLY, CDR2 FYNNEI, per germline. This CDR3 is 14 amino acids long. Losses at the gene ends were 10 bases for V and 2 bases for J; bases not matched to a gene: 10. CDR3 sequence reads: CATSSNGGAYEQYF. For the CDR3, the DNA is TGTGCCACCTCCTCCAACGGGGGGGCCTACGAGCAGTACTTC. The entire variable domain, with the rest obtained from reference TRBV2 and TRBJ2-7, is as follows: EPEVTQTPSHQVTQMGQEVILRCVPISNHLYFYWYRQILGQKVEFLVSFYNNEISEKSEIFDDQFSVERPDGSNFTLKIRSTKLEDSAMYFCATSSNGGAYEQYFGPGTRLTVT.

The rearrangement links TRBV5-8 to TRBJ1-5; D unclear. Germline CDR1 and CDR2: SGHTS and YDEGEE. V dropped 0 bases and J dropped 6 bases, with 13 bases sitting between them. The CDR3 contains 15 residues. The CDR3 region has the DNA TGTGCCAGCAGCTTGGTAGCAGGCGGTGGTCAGCCCCAGCATTTT. It is translated as CASSLVAGGGQPQHF.

This clonotype was picked up many times. The rearrangement uses TRBV28 and TRBJ1-1; D ambiguous. The CDR3 has 14 amino acids. CDR1 and CDR2 (germline): MDHEN, SYDVKM. The V and J ends lost 6 bases and 1 base respectively, with 12 bases between them. The CDR3 region has the DNA TGTGCCAGCAGCCCAGCCACCGGGAACACTGAAGCTTTCTTT. It specifies CASSPATGNTEAFF.

This clonotype occurred a few times. CDR3 bases: TGCGCCAGCAGCCAAGCCGCAACCCGTACAGGGTCCGGAAACACCATATATTTT. Its protein product is CASSQAATRTGSGNTIYF. This chain connects TRBV4-1 to TRBJ1-3; maybe TRBD1 (6 bases). CDR1 and CDR2 (germline): MGHRA, YSYEKL. V lost 1 base and J 4 bases, leaving 20 bases between the germline ends. The CDR3 has 18 residues.

The sample holds many counts of this clonotype. The chain joins TRBV24-1 to TRBJ1-2; D unclear. V lost 5 bases, J lost 4 bases, and 13 bases lay in between. CDR3 length equals 14 residues. Germline CDR1 and CDR2: KGHDR and SFDVKD. In nucleotides, the CDR3 is TGTGCCACCAGTGCTTCCCGGACCAGCTATGGCTACACCTTC. Its protein product is CATSASRTSYGYTF.

Points on this clonotype: Given a much more abundant clone one base away, this may be a read error. The V gene is TRBV11-2, the J gene TRBJ2-5, with TRBD1 identical over 7 bases. The CDR3 sequence is 15 residues long. CDR1 and CDR2 from the germline V gene are SGHAT and FQNNGV. The CDR3 protein is CASSLNRGLQETKYF. The CDR3 coding sequence is TGTGCCAGCAGCTTGAACAGGGGCCTACAAGAGACCAAGTACTTC.

This clonotype was recorded many times. The rearrangement uses TRBV6-1 and TRBJ1-1; D may be TRBD1 (6 bases). The CDR3 covers 15 residues. V was clipped by 8 bases and J by 4 bases, with 20 bases between them. Looked up from germline, CDR1 is MNHNS and CDR2 is SASEGT. CDR3 sequence reads: CASHPGTPRSTEAFF. In DNA form, the CDR3 reads TGTGCCAGCCATCCTGGGACACCCAGAAGCACTGAAGCTTTCTTT.

V and J are TRBV6-1 and TRBJ1-2; D is undetermined. Between the trimmed V and J ends, which lost 7 bases and 5 bases, there was a span of 20 bases. CDR1 is MNHNS and CDR2 is SASEGT in the germline V gene. The CDR3 covers 15 residues. CDR3 sequence reads: CASTSGWADWYGYTF. CDR3 DNA: TGTGCCAGCACCTCCGGTTGGGCAGATTGGTATGGCTACACCTTC.

V is TRBV12-3 or TRBV12-4 and J is TRBJ2-2, with a possible D match to TRBD1 (6 bases). V was trimmed by 2 bases and J by 6 bases, leaving 13 bases between them. The CDR3 sequence is 15 residues long. CDR3 loop: CASSLNLGAPGELFF. CDR3 coding DNA: TGTGCCAGCAGTTTAAATTTGGGGGCCCCCGGGGAGCTGTTTTTT.

J is TRBJ2-2 and V is TRBV12-3 or TRBV12-4, with a possible D match to TRBD1 (6 bases). V was cut by 8 bases and J by 3 bases, with 13 bases left in between. The CDR3 runs 14 residues. CDR3 bases: TGTGCCAGCCGGACAGTCCCAGACACCGGGGAGCTGTTTTTT. Residues: CASRTVPDTGELFF.

This clonotype has more than one count but fewer than ten. It may be a read error: a sequence one base away is much more abundant. The rearrangement links TRBV2 to TRBJ2-7; D is tentatively TRBD1 or TRBD2 (5 bases each). CDR1 SNHLY and CDR2 FYNNEI come from the germline V gene. CDR3 length equals 10 residues. The CDR3 nucleotides read TGTGCCAGCGGTGCGAGGGACCCCCTCTTC. It translates to CASGARDPLF.

This clonotype was observed at least ten times. The chain couples TRBV7-8 to TRBJ1-5, with no clear D. This CDR3 has 15 amino acids. In germline, CDR1 is SGHVS, CDR2 FQNEAQ. The ends were cut back, 0 bases at V and 3 bases at J, with 9 bases in the middle. CDR3 loop: CASSLARWFNQPQHF. Written as DNA, the CDR3 is TGTGCCAGCAGCTTAGCGCGATGGTTCAATCAGCCCCAGCATTTT. Filled out from reference TRBV7-8 and TRBJ1-5, the complete variable domain reads GAGVSQSPRYKVAKRGQDVALRCDPISGHVSLFWYQQALGQGPEFLTYFQNEAQLDKSGLPSDRFFAERPEGSVSTLKIQRTQQEDSAVYLCASSLARWFNQPQHFGDGTRLSIL.

The gene calls are TRBV7-3 and TRBJ2-5, with a tentative D call TRBD2 (7 bases). CDR3 length equals 16 residues. V was shortened by 5 bases and J by 3 bases, with 19 bases between the two germline ends. CDR1 SGHTA and CDR2 FQGTGA come from the germline V gene. The CDR3 reads CASSPRGGGLKETQYF. CDR3 nucleotide sequence: TGTGCCAGCAGCCCTAGGGGGGGGGGTCTGAAAGAGACCCAGTACTTC. Using reference TRBV7-3 and TRBJ2-5 for the parts outside the CDR3, the full variable domain is GAGVSQTPSNKVTEKGKYVELRCDPISGHTALYWYRQSLGQGPEFLIYFQGTGAADDSGLPNDRFFAVRPEGSVSTLKIQRTERGDSAVYLCASSPRGGGLKETQYFGPGTRLLVL.

This clonotype came up many times. The rearrangement joins TRBV6-1 to TRBJ2-7; D gene uncertain. V was pared by 3 bases and J by 4 bases, with 13 bases between. In germline, CDR1 is MNHNS, CDR2 SASEGT. The CDR3 runs 14 residues. The CDR3 sequence is CASSEAGPPYEQYF. As DNA, the CDR3 is TGTGCCAGCAGTGAGGCAGGCCCCCCATACGAGCAGTACTTC.

This sequence joins TRBV7-2 and TRBJ1-1; a weak D match, TRBD1 (5 bases). Trimming stripped 1 base from V and 7 bases from J, with 13 bases between. Germline loops: CDR1 SGHTA, CDR2 FQGNSA. This CDR3 spans 14 amino acids. CDR3 sequence (DNA): TGTGCCAGCAGCTTAGGAGATACAGGCGGTGAAGCTTTCTTT. It codes for CASSLGDTGGEAFF.

The J gene is TRBJ2-2, the V gene TRBV11-1, with 10 bases identical to TRBD1. In germline, CDR1 is SGHAT, CDR2 FQDESV (reference sequence). J was trimmed by 2 bases and V by 4 bases; bases with no gene match: 4. The CDR3 runs 16 residues. The CDR3 region is CASSSRTGGNTGELFF. The CDR3 bases are TGTGCCAGCAGCTCACGGACAGGGGGTAACACCGGGGAGCTGTTTTTT.

Notes on this clonotype: A much larger clone differs by one base, so this may be a read error. CDR3 DNA: TGTGCCAGCAGCTTCTTTCTCCGGACAGGGGCTGGAAACACCATATATTTT. It translates to CASSFFLRTGAGNTIYF. This chain uses TRBV13 with TRBJ1-3; 9 nucleotides match TRBD1. V was clipped by 3 bases and J by 2 bases; unmatched bases: 8. The CDR3 contains 17 residues. CDR1 PRHDT and CDR2 FYEKMQ come from the germline V gene (reference sequence). Variable domain in full (rest from reference TRBV13 and TRBJ1-3): AAGVIQSPRHLIKEKRETATLKCYPIPRHDTVYWYQQGPGQDPQFLISFYEKMQSDKGSIPDRFSAQQFSDYHSELNMSSLELGDSALYFCASSFFLRTGAGNTIYFGEGSWLTVV.

This clonotype has at least ten counts. V gene TRBV6-2 or TRBV6-3 combines with J gene TRBJ1-6; a possible D gene is TRBD1 (5 bases). The CDR3 length is 15 residues. Trimming left V 6 bases short and J 7 bases short, with 16 bases between. CDR1 MNHEY and CDR2 SVGEGT come from the germline V gene. The DNA for the CDR3 is TGTGCCAGCAGGCCCGCCCAGGGAGCAAATTCACCCCTCCACTTT. Translation gives CASRPAQGANSPLHF.

This clonotype was seen ten or more times. The chain employs TRBV9 and TRBJ2-5, with 10 bases matching TRBD1. The CDR3 sequence is 16 residues long. V lost 0 bases, J lost 5 bases, and 7 bases stayed unmatched. The germline V gene has CDR1 SGDLS and CDR2 YYNGEE. The CDR3 loop is CASSVEGTGEGETQYF. In DNA, the CDR3 is TGTGCCAGCAGCGTAGAAGGGACAGGGGAGGGGGAGACCCAGTACTTC.

The genes are TRBV29-1 and TRBJ1-2; D gene unclear. The V and J ends lost 0 bases and 7 bases respectively, with 18 bases between them. There are 15 residues in the CDR3. Germline-derived CDR1 and CDR2 are SQVTM and ANQGSEA. The CDR3 is CSVEDISEGDGGYTF. The CDR3 DNA sequence: TGCAGCGTTGAAGATATTTCGGAGGGAGACGGTGGCTACACCTTC.

This chain connects TRBV27 to TRBJ1-1; a weak D match, TRBD1 (6 bases). CDR1 is MNHEY and CDR2 is SMNVEV in the germline V gene (reference sequence). Trimming removed 4 bases at V and 11 bases at J, with 8 bases between. The CDR3 runs 10 residues. The CDR3 nucleotides are TGTGCCAGCAGTTCAGGGGTCGCTTTCTTT. It encodes CASSSGVAFF.

This clonotype was seen many times. CDR3 nucleotides: TGTGCCTGGAGTGTACAGGACACTGAAGCTTTCTTT. Translating gives CAWSVQDTEAFF. V is TRBV30 and J is TRBJ1-1, with D maybe TRBD1 (5 bases). The CDR3 covers 12 residues. Trimming left V 0 bases short and J 3 bases short, with 5 bases between. Germline-derived CDR1 and CDR2 are GTSNPN and SVGIG (reference sequence).

This clonotype was seen ten or more times. This chain joins TRBV6-5 and TRBJ1-1; D gene uncertain. Deletions cut 0 bases from V and 3 bases from J, with 8 bases between. In germline, CDR1 is MNHEY, CDR2 SVGAGI. The CDR3 sequence is 14 residues long. CDR3 protein: CASSYSISYTEAFF. As DNA, the CDR3 is TGTGCCAGCAGTTACTCGATTTCGTACACTGAAGCTTTCTTT.

At least ten counts were recorded for this clonotype. The rearrangement uses TRBV27 and TRBJ2-7; D possibly corresponds to TRBD1 (5 bases). Deletions cut 4 bases from V and 4 bases from J, with 17 bases between. This CDR3 contains 15 residues. Germline V gives CDR1 MNHEY, CDR2 SMNVEV (reference sequence). This CDR3 is CASSSSVGPRYEQYF. The CDR3 region has the DNA TGTGCCAGCAGTTCGTCGGTGGGGCCCAGATACGAGCAGTACTTC.

The chain links TRBV12-3 or TRBV12-4 to TRBJ2-7, with TRBD2 matching 13 bases. J gave up 3 bases and V 1 base, and 6 bases lay outside the gene matches. The CDR3 runs to 17 residues. The CDR3: CASSLVRLAGGGYEQYF. The CDR3 DNA is TGTGCCAGCAGTTTAGTACGACTAGCGGGGGGTGGCTACGAGCAGTACTTC.

This clonotype was recorded many times. The chain combines TRBV28 with TRBJ2-7, with D unresolved. CDR1 and CDR2 from the germline V gene are MDHEN and SYDVKM. V was clipped by 5 bases and J by 1 base, with 12 bases between them. This CDR3 spans 14 amino acids. The CDR3 DNA reads as TGTGCCAGCAGTAGTCGCCCGTTGTCCTACGAGCAGTACTTC. It specifies CASSSRPLSYEQYF.

This chain links TRBV11-3 with TRBJ2-5; D unresolved. The V and J ends lost 2 bases and 1 base respectively, with 11 bases between them. The CDR3 has 15 residues. Germline CDR1 SGHNT, CDR2 YENEEA. CDR3 in amino acids: CASSLTVYFQETQYF. The CDR3 coding sequence is TGTGCCAGCAGCTTAACAGTATACTTCCAAGAGACCCAGTACTTC.

This clonotype was seen more than once but under ten times. The chain couples TRBV3-1 to TRBJ1-2; the D gene is possibly TRBD1 (5 bases). V dropped 4 bases and J dropped 9 bases, with 12 bases sitting between them. CDR3 length: 12 residues. Germline CDR1 and CDR2: LGHDT and YNNKEL (reference sequence). CDR3 in DNA: TGTGCCAGCAGCCGCGGTGAGGGGAGCTACACCTTC. Its protein product is CASSRGEGSYTF.